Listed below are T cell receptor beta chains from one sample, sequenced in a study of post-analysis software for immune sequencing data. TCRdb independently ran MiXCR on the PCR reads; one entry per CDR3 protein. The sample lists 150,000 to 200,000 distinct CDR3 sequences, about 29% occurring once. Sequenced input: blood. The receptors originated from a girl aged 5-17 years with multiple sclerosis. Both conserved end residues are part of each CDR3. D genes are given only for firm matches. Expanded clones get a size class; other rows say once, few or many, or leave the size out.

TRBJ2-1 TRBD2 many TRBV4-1 TGCGCCAGCAGCCAAGATCGGCGGCGGGAGCATACCTACAATGAGCAGTTCTTC CASSQDRRREHTYNEQFF
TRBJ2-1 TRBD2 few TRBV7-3 TGTGCCAGCAGTCGACTAGCGGGAGAAGGTCACAATGAGCAGTTCTTC CASSRLAGEGHNEQFF
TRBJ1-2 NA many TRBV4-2 TGTGCCAGCAGCCAAGAGACGCGGGTCAGCGGCTACACCTTC CASSQETRVSGYTF
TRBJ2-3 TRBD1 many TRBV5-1 TGCGCCAGCAGCTTGGTAGGACAGGGATTAGATACGCAGTATTTT CASSLVGQGLDTQYF
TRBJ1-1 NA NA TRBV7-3 TGTGCCAGCAGCTTCCTGGTGAACACTGAAGCTTTCTTT CASSFLVNTEAFF
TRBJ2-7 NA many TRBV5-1 TGCGCCAGCAGCTTGTCGTCCGACAGTGGGGTCAGTGAGCAGTACTTC CASSLSSDSGVSEQYF
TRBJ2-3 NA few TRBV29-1 TGCAGCGTTGTCCCATACCTTAGCACAGATACGCAGTATTTT CSVVPYLSTDTQYF
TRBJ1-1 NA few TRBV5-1 TGCGCCAGCAGCTTGGAACAGGGTGTTGAAACTGAAGCTTTCTTT CASSLEQGVETEAFF
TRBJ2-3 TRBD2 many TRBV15 TGTGCCACCAGCAGACTAGCGGGAGGGAGCACAGATACGCAGTATTTT CATSRLAGGSTDTQYF
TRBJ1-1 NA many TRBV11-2 TGTGCCAGCAGCTTAGTTTTTGACACTGAAGCTTTCTTT CASSLVFDTEAFF
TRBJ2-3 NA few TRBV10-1 TGCGCCAGCAGTGGTGGAGCCCAAGGTACGCAGTATTTT CASSGGAQGTQYF
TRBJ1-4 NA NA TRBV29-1 TGCAGCGTTGGCAGGGCTAATGAAAAACTGTTTTTT CSVGRANEKLFF
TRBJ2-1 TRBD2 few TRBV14 TGTGCCAGCAGCCAAGACCTAGCGGGAGAGGATGAGCAGTTCTTC CASSQDLAGEDEQFF
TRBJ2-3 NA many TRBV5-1 TGCGCCAGCAGCGCAGCCCCCCACACTATGGATACGCAGTATTTT CASSAAPHTMDTQYF
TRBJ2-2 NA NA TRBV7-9 TGTGCCAGCAGCTCCCTTCCTGCGGCGAACACCGGGGAGCTGTTTTTT CASSSLPAANTGELFF
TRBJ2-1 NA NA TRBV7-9 TGTGCCAGCAGCTTACCAGTGCCGGACGCTTACAATGAGCAGTTCTTC CASSLPVPDAYNEQFF
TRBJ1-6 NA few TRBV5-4 TGTGCCAGCAGCTTGAGGATGACCGCTCTTAATTCACCCCTCCACTTT CASSLRMTALNSPLHF
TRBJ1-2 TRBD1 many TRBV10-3 TGTGCCATTACCGGGACAGGGGAGGCTGGCTACACCTTC CAITGTGEAGYTF
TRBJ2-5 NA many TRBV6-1 TGTGCCAGCAGTGAGCCCGGGGCGGGCCGGGGAGAGACCCAGTACTTC CASSEPGAGRGETQYF
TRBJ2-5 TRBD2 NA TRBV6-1 TGTGCCAGCAGTGGAAGACTAGCGGGGGGGACCCAGTACTTC CASSGRLAGGTQYF
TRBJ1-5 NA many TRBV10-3 TGTGCCACCAAGGGAGGTAGCAATCAGCCCCAGCATTTT CATKGGSNQPQHF
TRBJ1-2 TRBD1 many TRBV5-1 TGCGCCAGCAGCGGCCGGGACAGGGAATCCTATGGCTACACCTTC CASSGRDRESYGYTF
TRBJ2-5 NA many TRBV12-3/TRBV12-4 TGTGCCAGCAGTTCGGCGGGCCGGGAAGAGACCCAGTACTTC CASSSAGREETQYF
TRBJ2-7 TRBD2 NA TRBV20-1 TGCAGTGCTAGAGATCTTACCGGACTAGATCTATACGAGCAGTACTTC CSARDLTGLDLYEQYF
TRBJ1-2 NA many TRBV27 TGTGCCAGCAGTTTATTGTGGAGGGGCCGGTACTATGGCTACACCTTC CASSLLWRGRYYGYTF
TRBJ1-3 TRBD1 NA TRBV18 TGTGCCAGCTCACCGTACCAGGGGGATTCTGGAAACACCATATATTTT CASSPYQGDSGNTIYF